This T cell receptor (beta chain) appears in the sequencing data of a study of T cell repertoires in cytomegalovirus infection. Study at large: Signatures in public TCR beta sequences pointed to both CMV infection and matching HLA type.

TCRdb recomputed calls from the reads with MiXCR, one row per CDR3 protein. The table records hundreds of thousands of distinct CDR3 sequences, over 7.5% of them present only once. Trimming removed 9 bases at V and 6 bases at J, with 26 bases between. Per germline, CDR1 LNHDA and CDR2 SQIVND (reference sequence). The CDR3 loop spans 16 amino acids. This clonotype was sampled from a human donor in good health (CMV status not recorded). Some clones in this sample may be carry-over from other donors' samples. What was sequenced was PBMCs. The rearrangement joins TRBV19 to TRBJ1-1, with D perhaps matching TRBD1 (6 bases). CDR3 in amino acids: CASNTGRGGLGAEAFF. The CDR3 coding sequence is TGTGCCAGCAACACCGGACGCGGGGGCTTGGGCGCTGAAGCTTTCTTT.